One T cell receptor beta chain is described in this entry. Antigen specificity is unknown. The data derive from a study of regulatory T cells in long-lasting Graves disease. To make TCR beta libraries, researchers used iRepertoire HTBI primers and Arm-PCR of CDR3 regions. TCRdb re-analysed the multiplex PCR reads in MiXCR, keeping a single row per CDR3 protein. Of 400,000 to 600,000 distinct CDR3 sequences in the sample, around a fifth are singletons; the top ten hold roughly 7.1%. Study-wide results and limits: Accuracy was possibly reduced by small sample size. Patients with persistent disease showed a bias toward TRBV28, TRBJ1-2 and TRBJ2-5. A greater number of public clonotypes (under 3,000) was shared by persistent patients than by new patients (about 890).

The time point denotes: persistent/refractory GD, antithyroid drugs over 5 years with positive TRAb. Extracted RNA from PBMCs served as the source of the TCR library. CDR3 length equals 17 residues. Looked up from germline, CDR1 is SGHNT and CDR2 is YENEEA. The trim removed 2 bases at V and 6 bases at J, leaving 6 bases unmatched. The rearrangement links TRBV11-3 to TRBJ2-2, with 13 bases that match TRBD2. The clonotype was recovered from a female donor with Graves disease. The sample here was peripheral blood mononuclear cells (PBMCs), taken when the disease was refractory, from a patient treated with antithyroid drugs. The CDR3 spells CASSLSGTSGAPGELFF. In DNA form, the CDR3 reads TGTGCCAGCAGCTTATCCGGGACTAGCGGGGCCCCCGGGGAGCTGTTTTTT.